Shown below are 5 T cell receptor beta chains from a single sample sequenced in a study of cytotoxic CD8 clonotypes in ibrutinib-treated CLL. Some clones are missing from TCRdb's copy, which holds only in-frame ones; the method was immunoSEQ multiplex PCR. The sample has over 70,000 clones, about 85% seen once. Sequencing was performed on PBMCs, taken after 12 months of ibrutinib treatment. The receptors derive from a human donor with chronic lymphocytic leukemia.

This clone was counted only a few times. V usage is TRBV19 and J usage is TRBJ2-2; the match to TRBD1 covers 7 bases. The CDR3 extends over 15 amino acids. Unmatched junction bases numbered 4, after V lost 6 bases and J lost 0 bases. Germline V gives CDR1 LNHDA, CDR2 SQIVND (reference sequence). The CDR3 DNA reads TGTGCCAGTAGACCCGGGACAGCGAACACCGGGGAGCTGTTTTTT. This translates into CASRPGTANTGELFF.

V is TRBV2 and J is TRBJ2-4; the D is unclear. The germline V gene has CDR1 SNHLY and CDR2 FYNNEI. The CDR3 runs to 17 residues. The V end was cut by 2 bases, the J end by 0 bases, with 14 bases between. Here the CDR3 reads CASSELALLLAKNIQYF. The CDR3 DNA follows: TGTGCCAGCAGTGAACTGGCCTTATTACTAGCCAAAAACATTCAGTACTTC.

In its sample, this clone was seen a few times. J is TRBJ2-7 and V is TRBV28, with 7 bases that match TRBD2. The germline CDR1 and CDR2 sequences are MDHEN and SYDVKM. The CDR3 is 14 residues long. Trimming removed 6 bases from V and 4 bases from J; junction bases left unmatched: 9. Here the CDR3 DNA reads TGTGCCAGCAGCTTCGGGGGGTTTCGGTACGAGCAGTACTTC. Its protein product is CASSFGGFRYEQYF.

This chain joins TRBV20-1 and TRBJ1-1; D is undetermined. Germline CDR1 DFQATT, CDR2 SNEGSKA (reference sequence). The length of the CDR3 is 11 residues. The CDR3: CRVPLSAEAFF. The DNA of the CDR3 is TGCAGGGTTCCTCTATCAGCTGAAGCTTTCTTT.

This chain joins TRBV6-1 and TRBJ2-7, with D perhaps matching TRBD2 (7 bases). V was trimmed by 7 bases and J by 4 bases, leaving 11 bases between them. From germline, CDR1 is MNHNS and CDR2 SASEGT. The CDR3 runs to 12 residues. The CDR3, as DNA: TGTGCCAGCAATCGGGGGGCGTACGAGCAGTACTTC. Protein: CASNRGAYEQYF.